The 2 T cell receptor beta chains given below trace back to one sample, sequenced in a study of blood T cell repertoires in COVID-19. Profiled with immunoSEQ multiplex PCR; TCRdb holds only in-frame clones, not every one. The table lists roughly 40,000 clones, around 82% of them singletons. Sequencing was done on a sample of peripheral blood. The receptors were sampled from a woman of 80 years or more with acute or convalescent COVID-19.

The chain joins TRBV3-1 (or the pseudogene TRBV3-2) to TRBJ1-1, with a possible D match to TRBD1 (5 bases). Looked up from germline, CDR1 is LGHDT and CDR2 is YNNKEL (reference sequence). The CDR3 loop spans 13 amino acids. V was clipped by 2 bases and J by 6 bases, with 10 bases between them. CDR3 bases: TGTGCCAGCAGCCAAAGGGGTATCCCTGAAGCTTTCTTT. This translates into CASSQRGIPEAFF.

Worth noting for this clone: Sequence at one end of the junction differs from germline and may be a read error. The chain links TRBV12-5 to TRBJ2-1; TRBD2 matches at 11 bases. This CDR3 contains 18 residues. Germline CDR1 reads LGHNT; CDR2 reads FRNRAP. CDR3: CASSLARISGRAEYEQFF. Written as DNA, the CDR3 is TGTGCTAGTAGTTTGGCCCGGATTAGCGGGAGGGCCGAGTATGAGCAGTTCTTC. Drawing the rest from reference TRBV12-5 and TRBJ2-1, the complete variable domain is DARVTQTPRHKVTEMGQEVTMRCQPILGHNTVFWYRQTMMQGLELLAYFRNRAPLDDSGMPKDRFSAEMPDATLATLKIQPSEPRDSAVYFCASSLARISGRAEYEQFFGPGTRLTVL.